This TCR beta chain was documented in a study of cytomegalovirus exposure and HLA in healthy donors. Study results and caveats: In a later analysis, donors in an Asian-associated ancestry cluster reportedly had fewer N-insertions in productive TCRs than the cohort mean.

The V gene lost 1 base and the J gene lost 3 bases, with 9 bases spanning the gap. The CDR3 is 14 amino acids. CDR1 and CDR2 (germline): LNHDA, SQIVND (reference sequence). Notes on this clone: The antigen remains unidentified.

60 Vbeta and 13 Jbeta primers were used in PCR. Only in-frame clones appear in the TCRdb table, and some are missing; sequencing was by immunoSEQ multiplex PCR. The sample is made up of under 200,000 clones, and the top ten hold 6.5% of it. This receptor was taken from a man aged 25-40 years in good health and CMV-seronegative. The gene calls are TRBV19 and TRBJ1-1; D remains ambiguous. Sequenced sample: PBMCs. The CDR3 is CASSIGREDTEAFF. Written as DNA, the CDR3 is TGTGCCAGTAGTATAGGGAGGGAAGACACTGAAGCTTTCTTT.